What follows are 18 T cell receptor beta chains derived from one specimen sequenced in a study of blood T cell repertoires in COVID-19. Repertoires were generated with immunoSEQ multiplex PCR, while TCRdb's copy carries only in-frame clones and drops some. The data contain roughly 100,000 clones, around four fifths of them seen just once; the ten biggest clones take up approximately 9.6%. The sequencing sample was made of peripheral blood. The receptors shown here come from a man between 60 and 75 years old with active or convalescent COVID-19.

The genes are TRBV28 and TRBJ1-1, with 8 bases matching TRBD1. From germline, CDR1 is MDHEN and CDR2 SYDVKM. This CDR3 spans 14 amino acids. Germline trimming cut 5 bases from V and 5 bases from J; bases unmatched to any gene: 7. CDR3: CASSRQGPRTEAFF. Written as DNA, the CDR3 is TGTGCCAGCAGTCGACAGGGGCCGAGGACTGAAGCTTTCTTT.

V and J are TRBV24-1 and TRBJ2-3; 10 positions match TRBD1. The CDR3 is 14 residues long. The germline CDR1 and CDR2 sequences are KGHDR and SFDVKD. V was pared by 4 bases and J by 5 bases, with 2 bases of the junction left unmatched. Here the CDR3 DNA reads TGTGCCACCAGTGAAGGACAGGGGGTAGATACGCAGTATTTT. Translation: CATSEGQGVDTQYF.

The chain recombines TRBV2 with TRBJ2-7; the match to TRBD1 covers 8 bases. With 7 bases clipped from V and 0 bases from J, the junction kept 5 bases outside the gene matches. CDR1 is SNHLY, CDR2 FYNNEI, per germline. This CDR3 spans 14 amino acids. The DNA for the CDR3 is TGTGCCAGCATGGTCGACAGGGGCTCCTACGAGCAGTACTTC. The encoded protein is CASMVDRGSYEQYF. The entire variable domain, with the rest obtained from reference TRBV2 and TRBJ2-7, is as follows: EPEVTQTPSHQVTQMGQEVILRCVPISNHLYFYWYRQILGQKVEFLVSFYNNEISEKSEIFDDQFSVERPDGSNFTLKIRSTKLEDSAMYFCASMVDRGSYEQYFGPGTRLTVT.

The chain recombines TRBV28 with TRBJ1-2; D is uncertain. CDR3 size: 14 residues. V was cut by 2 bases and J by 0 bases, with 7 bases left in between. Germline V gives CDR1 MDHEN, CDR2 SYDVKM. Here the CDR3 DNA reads TGTGCCAGCAGTTTAACGGTCTCTAACTATGGCTACACCTTC. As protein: CASSLTVSNYGYTF.

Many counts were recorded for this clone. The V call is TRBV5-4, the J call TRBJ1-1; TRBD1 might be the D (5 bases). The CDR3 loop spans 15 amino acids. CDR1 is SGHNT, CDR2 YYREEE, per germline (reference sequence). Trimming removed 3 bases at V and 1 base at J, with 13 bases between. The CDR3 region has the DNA TGTGCCAGCAGCTCCCCGCCGGGGGGGAACACTGAAGCTTTCTTT. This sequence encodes CASSSPPGGNTEAFF.

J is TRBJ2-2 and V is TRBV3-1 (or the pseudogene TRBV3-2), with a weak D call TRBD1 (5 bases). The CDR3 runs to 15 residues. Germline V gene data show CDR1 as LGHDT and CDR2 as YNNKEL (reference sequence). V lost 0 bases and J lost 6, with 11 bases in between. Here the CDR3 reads CASSQDPRVAGELFF. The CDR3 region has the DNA TGTGCCAGCAGCCAAGATCCCAGGGTGGCCGGGGAGCTGTTTTTT.

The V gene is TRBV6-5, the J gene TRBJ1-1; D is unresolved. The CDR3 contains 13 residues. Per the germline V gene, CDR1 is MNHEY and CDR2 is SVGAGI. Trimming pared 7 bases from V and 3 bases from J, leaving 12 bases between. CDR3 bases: TGTGCCAGCAATAAGGAGGGAGACACTGAAGCTTTCTTT. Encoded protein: CASNKEGDTEAFF.

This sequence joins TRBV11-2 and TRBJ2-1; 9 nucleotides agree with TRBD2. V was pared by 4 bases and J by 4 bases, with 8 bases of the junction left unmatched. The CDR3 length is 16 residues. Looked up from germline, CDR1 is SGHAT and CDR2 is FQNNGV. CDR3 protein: CASSSGGTSPYNEQFF. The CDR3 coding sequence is TGTGCCAGCAGCTCAGGAGGGACTAGCCCTTACAATGAGCAGTTCTTC.

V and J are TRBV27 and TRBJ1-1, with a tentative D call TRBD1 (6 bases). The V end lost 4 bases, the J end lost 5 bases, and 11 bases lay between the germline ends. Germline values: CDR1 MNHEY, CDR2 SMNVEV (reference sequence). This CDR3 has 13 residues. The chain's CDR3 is CASSWGGKTEAFF. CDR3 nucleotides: TGTGCCAGCAGTTGGGGGGGCAAAACTGAAGCTTTCTTT.

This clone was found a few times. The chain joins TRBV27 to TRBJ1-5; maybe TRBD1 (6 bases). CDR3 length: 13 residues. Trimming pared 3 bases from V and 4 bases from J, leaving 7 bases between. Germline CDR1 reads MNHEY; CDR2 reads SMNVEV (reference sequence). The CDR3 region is CASSFQGNQPQHF. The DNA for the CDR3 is TGTGCCAGCAGTTTCCAGGGGAATCAGCCCCAGCATTTT.

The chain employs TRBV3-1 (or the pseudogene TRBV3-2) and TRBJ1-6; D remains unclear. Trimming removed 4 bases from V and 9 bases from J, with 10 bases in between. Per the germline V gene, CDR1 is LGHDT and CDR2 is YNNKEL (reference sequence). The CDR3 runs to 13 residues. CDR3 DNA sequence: TGTGCCAGCAGCCCCCCAACGAGTTCACCCCTCCACTTT. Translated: CASSPPTSSPLHF.

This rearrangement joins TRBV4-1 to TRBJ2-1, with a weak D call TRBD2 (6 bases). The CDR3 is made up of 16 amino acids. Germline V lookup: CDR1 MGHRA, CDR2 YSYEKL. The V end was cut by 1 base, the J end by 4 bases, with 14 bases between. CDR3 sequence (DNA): TGCGCCAGCAGCCAAGTAATAGCGGTTCGATACAATGAGCAGTTCTTC. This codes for CASSQVIAVRYNEQFF.

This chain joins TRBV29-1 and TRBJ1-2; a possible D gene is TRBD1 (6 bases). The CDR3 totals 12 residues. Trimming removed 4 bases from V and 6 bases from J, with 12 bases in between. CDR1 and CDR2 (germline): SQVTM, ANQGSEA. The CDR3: CSVGGGRNGYTF. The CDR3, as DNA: TGCAGCGTTGGAGGGGGTAGGAATGGCTACACCTTC.

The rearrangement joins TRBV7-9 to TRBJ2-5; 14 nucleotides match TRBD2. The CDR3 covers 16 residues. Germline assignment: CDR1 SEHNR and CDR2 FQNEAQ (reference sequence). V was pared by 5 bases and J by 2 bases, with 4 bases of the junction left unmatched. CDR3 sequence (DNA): TGTGCCAGCAGCCCCCGACTAGCGGGAGGGCAAGAGACCCAGTACTTC. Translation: CASSPRLAGGQETQYF.

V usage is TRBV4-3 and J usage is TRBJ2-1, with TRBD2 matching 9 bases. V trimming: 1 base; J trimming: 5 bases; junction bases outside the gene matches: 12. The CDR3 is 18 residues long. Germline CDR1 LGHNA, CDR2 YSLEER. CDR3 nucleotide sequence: TGCGCCAGCAGCCAAGGTTTTCGGCTAGCGGGACGGAACAATGAGCAGTTCTTC. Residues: CASSQGFRLAGRNNEQFF.

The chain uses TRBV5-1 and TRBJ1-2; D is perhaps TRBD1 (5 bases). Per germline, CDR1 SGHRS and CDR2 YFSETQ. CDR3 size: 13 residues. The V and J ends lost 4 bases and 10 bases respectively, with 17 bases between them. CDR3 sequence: CASSPRPTEHYTF. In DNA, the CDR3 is TGCGCCAGCAGCCCAAGACCGACAGAGCACTACACCTTC. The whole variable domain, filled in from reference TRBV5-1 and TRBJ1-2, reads KAGVTQTPRYLIKTRGQQVTLSCSPISGHRSVSWYQQTPGQGLQFLFEYFSETQRNKGNFPGRFSGRQFSNSRSEMNVSTLELGDSALYLCASSPRPTEHYTFGSGTRLTVV.

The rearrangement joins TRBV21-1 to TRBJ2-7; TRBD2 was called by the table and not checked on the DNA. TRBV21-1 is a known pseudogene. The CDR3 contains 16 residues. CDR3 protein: CASSLDIAGVRYEQYV. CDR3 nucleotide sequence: TGTGCCAGCAGTCTTGATATAGCGGGAGTCCGCTACGAGCAGTACGTC.

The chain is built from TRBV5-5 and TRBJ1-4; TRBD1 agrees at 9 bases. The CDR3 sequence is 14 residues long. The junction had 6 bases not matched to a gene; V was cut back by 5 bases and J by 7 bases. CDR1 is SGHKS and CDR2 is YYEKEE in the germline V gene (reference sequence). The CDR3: CASSSGQGLEKLFF. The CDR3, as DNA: TGTGCCAGCAGTTCTGGACAGGGGCTTGAAAAACTGTTTTTT.